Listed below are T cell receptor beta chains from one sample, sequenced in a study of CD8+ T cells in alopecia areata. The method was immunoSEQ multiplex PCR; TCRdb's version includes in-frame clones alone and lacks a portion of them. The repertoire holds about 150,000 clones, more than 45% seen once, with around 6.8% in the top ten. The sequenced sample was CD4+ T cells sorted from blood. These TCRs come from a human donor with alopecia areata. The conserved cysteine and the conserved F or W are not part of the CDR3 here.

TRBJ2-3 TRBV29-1 SVGSKYTDTQY
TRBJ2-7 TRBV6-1 ASSATGAASPYEQY
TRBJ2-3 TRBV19 ASSIDLRGLNKDTQY
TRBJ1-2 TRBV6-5 ASNPRQGGYGYT
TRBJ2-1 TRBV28 ASRGVRVKFGNEQF
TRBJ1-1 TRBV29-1 SVLAYTEAF
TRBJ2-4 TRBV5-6 ASSGTGGNIQY
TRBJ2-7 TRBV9 ASSVGVRGQGTYEQY
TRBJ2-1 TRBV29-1 SVAASRNEQF
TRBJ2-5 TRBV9 ASSVNAISKETQY
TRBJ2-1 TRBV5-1 ASGQATSSYNEQF
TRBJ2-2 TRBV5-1 ASSFTSGYTGELF
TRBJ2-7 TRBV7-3 ASSLQGQGYEQY
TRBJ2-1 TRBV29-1 SVRSWTPSYNEQF
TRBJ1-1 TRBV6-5 ASSRTGGTEAF
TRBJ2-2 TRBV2 ASRASGRPNTGELF
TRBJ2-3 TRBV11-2 ASSFRISGTQY
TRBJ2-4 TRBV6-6 ASEGQYIQY
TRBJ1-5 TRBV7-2 ASSQSAGFHQPQH
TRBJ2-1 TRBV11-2 ASRPQLVGNEQF
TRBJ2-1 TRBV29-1 SVEPGLAGGEQF
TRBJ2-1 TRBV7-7 ASSSGLANEQF
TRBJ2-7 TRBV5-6 ASGGAGQYEQY
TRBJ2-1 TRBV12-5 ASGFGYNEQF
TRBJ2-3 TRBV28 ASTLGGGPANTQY
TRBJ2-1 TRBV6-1 ASIPSWQELNEQF
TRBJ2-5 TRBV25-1 ASSEYRAVQETQY
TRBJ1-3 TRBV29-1 SVEAGSSGNTIY
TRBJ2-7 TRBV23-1 ASSQSHQLVDYEQY
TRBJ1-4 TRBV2 ASSADREKLF
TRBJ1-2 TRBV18 ASSPILGDFNYGYT
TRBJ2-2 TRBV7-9 ASSLGVANTGELF
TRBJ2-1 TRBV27 ASSPIPLAEMYNEQF
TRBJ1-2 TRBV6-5 ASSAGTGNGYT
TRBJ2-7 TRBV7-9 ASSPGRGLAGPWEQY
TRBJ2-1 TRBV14 ASSQEWVRLAGGPNEQF
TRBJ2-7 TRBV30 ARGRPGYEQY
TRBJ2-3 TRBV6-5 ASTRWGGTDTQY
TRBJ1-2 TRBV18 ASSPPTESFYYGYT
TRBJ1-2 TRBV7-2 ASSRGGQGFNYGYT
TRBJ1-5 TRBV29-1 SVRPHGPQH
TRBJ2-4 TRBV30 AWSVRDRELAY
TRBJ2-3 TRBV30 AWSFKGTDTQY
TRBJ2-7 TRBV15 ATSKEGTSGRFYEQY
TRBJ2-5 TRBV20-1 SARRQETQY
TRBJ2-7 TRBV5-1 ASSLGQVGYEQY
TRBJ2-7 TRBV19 ASSISGGDSYEQY
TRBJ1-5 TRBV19 ASSKTQGSNQPQH
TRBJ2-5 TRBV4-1 ASSQLAGAQETQY